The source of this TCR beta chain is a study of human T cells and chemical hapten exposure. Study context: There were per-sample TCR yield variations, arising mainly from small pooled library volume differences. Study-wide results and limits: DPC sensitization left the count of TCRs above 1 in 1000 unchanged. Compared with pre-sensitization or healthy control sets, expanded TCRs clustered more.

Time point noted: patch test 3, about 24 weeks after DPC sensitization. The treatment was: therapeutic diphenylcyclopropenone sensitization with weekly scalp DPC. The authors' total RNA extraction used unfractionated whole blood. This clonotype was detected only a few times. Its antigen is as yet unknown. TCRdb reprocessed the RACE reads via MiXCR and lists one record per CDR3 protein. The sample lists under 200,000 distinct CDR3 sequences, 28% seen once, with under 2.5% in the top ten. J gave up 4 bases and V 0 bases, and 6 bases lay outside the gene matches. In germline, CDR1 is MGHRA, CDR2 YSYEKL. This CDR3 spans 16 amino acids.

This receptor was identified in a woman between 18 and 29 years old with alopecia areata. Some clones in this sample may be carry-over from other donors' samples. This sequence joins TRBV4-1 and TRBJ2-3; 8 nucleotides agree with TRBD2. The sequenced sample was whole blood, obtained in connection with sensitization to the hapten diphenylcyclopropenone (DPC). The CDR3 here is CASSQDLEREPDTQYF. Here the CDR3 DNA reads TGCGCCAGCAGCCAAGATCTGGAGCGGGAGCCAGATACGCAGTATTTT.